This T cell receptor (beta chain) was identified during a study of cytomegalovirus exposure and HLA in healthy donors. Findings of the study overall: In an earlier analysis, in 620 or so donors, most V segments appeared productive either ~90% or ~30% of the time. The only immune exposure information that was available was CMV serostatus.

With 60 Vbeta and 13 Jbeta primers, the PCR was carried out. Assay: immunoSEQ multiplex PCR; the TCRdb copy retains only in-frame clones and omits some. The sample contains 100,000 to 150,000 clones, around 83% of which appear only once. Concerning this clone: Its antigen remains unknown.

The germline gives CDR1 MNHNY, CDR2 SVGAGI (reference sequence). Trimming cost V 5 bases and J 4 bases; bases outside gene matches: 3. The CDR3 has 14 residues. The TCR sequence derives from a girl aged 2 to 9 in good health and CMV-seronegative. The chain employs TRBV6-6 and TRBJ1-5; 9 nucleotides match TRBD1. The source material was PBMCs. DNA for the CDR3: TGTGCCAGCAGTCCCGGGACAGGGAATCAGCCCCAGCATTTT. Translating gives CASSPGTGNQPQHF.